The rows below give T cell receptor beta chains drawn from one sample of a study of tumor-infiltrating lymphocytes in oesophageal squamous cell carcinoma. TCRdb itself ran the PCR reads through MiXCR, one entry per CDR3 protein. The sample lists 15,000 to 20,000 distinct CDR3 sequences, about 45% occurring once. The sequencing input was esophageal tumor tissue. The receptors derive from a male donor with esophageal squamous cell carcinoma. Each CDR3 is given with its conserved first and last residue. The order of the fields is D gene, J gene, clone size, V gene, CDR3 protein, CDR3 DNA. D genes are given only for firm matches. Rows give clone size only sometimes, using once, few, many, or a class for an expanded clone.

D gene: NA; J gene: TRBJ2-7; clone size: many; V gene: TRBV16; CDR3 protein: CASSQLGGYYEQYF; CDR3 DNA: TGTGCCAGCAGCCAATTAGGAGGGTATTACGAGCAGTACTTC
D gene: NA; J gene: TRBJ2-7; clone size: NA; V gene: TRBV5-5; CDR3 protein: CASSPMDSYEQYF; CDR3 DNA: TGTGCCAGCAGCCCCATGGACAGCTACGAGCAGTACTTC
D gene: TRBD2; J gene: TRBJ2-1; clone size: NA; V gene: TRBV7-6; CDR3 protein: CASSLDLAGGHNEQFF; CDR3 DNA: TGTGCCAGCAGCTTAGATCTAGCGGGAGGCCACAATGAGCAGTTCTTC
D gene: NA; J gene: TRBJ2-5; clone size: NA; V gene: TRBV11-3; CDR3 protein: CASSLDRQETQYF; CDR3 DNA: TGTGCCAGCAGCTTAGACAGACAAGAGACCCAGTACTTC
D gene: TRBD2; J gene: TRBJ2-2; clone size: many; V gene: TRBV11-3; CDR3 protein: CASSLAGVRRTGELFF; CDR3 DNA: TGTGCCAGCAGCCTAGCGGGAGTCCGTCGCACCGGGGAGCTGTTTTTT
D gene: NA; J gene: TRBJ2-4; clone size: NA; V gene: TRBV4-3; CDR3 protein: CASSRARGSGTEQYF; CDR3 DNA: TGCGCCAGCAGCCGCGCGCGTGGCAGCGGAACCGAACAGTACTTC
D gene: NA; J gene: TRBJ1-2; clone size: NA; V gene: TRBV7-2; CDR3 protein: CASSKRGYGYTF; CDR3 DNA: TGTGCCAGCAGCAAGAGGGGTTATGGCTACACCTTC
D gene: NA; J gene: TRBJ1-5; clone size: many; V gene: TRBV6-1; CDR3 protein: CASTGTYNQPQHF; CDR3 DNA: TGTGCCAGCACCGGGACTTACAATCAGCCCCAGCATTTT
D gene: TRBD1; J gene: TRBJ1-2; clone size: many; V gene: TRBV28; CDR3 protein: CASSLRSGTGGAINGYTF; CDR3 DNA: TGTGCCAGCAGTTTGAGGTCCGGGACAGGGGGCGCTATAAATGGCTACACCTTC
D gene: NA; J gene: TRBJ2-3; clone size: few; V gene: TRBV7-8; CDR3 protein: CASSPRWGAPDTDTQYF; CDR3 DNA: TGTGCCAGCAGCCCAAGGTGGGGGGCCCCCGACACAGATACGCAGTATTTT
D gene: TRBD2; J gene: TRBJ2-5; clone size: medium-sized; V gene: TRBV6-1; CDR3 protein: CASSVGSGAQETQYF; CDR3 DNA: TGTGCCAGCAGTGTGGGCAGCGGGGCTCAAGAGACCCAGTACTTC
D gene: TRBD1; J gene: TRBJ2-3; clone size: few; V gene: TRBV7-2; CDR3 protein: CASTQGGGQGGADTQYF; CDR3 DNA: TGTGCCAGCACCCAAGGGGGGGGACAGGGAGGTGCAGATACGCAGTATTTT
D gene: TRBD1; J gene: TRBJ2-7; clone size: NA; V gene: TRBV6-6; CDR3 protein: CASSLGTGGYEQYF; CDR3 DNA: TGTGCCAGCAGTCTGGGGACAGGGGGCTACGAGCAGTACTTC
D gene: NA; J gene: TRBJ2-1; clone size: NA; V gene: TRBV7-3; CDR3 protein: CASSSDAFYNEQFF; CDR3 DNA: TGTGCCAGCAGCTCAGATGCCTTCTACAATGAGCAGTTCTTC
D gene: TRBD2; J gene: TRBJ2-5; clone size: NA; V gene: TRBV7-6; CDR3 protein: CASSRRAGGQETQYF; CDR3 DNA: TGTGCCAGCAGCCGAAGGGCGGGAGGGCAAGAGACCCAGTACTTC
D gene: NA; J gene: TRBJ1-4; clone size: many; V gene: TRBV10-3; CDR3 protein: CAISESYGGESGKLFF; CDR3 DNA: TGTGCCATCAGTGAGTCGTATGGAGGGGAAAGTGGAAAACTGTTTTTT
D gene: NA; J gene: TRBJ2-1; clone size: NA; V gene: TRBV7-2; CDR3 protein: CASSLVSYNEQFF; CDR3 DNA: TGTGCCAGCAGCTTAGTCTCCTACAATGAGCAGTTCTTC
D gene: TRBD1; J gene: TRBJ2-5; clone size: many; V gene: TRBV19; CDR3 protein: CASRMTGYETQYF; CDR3 DNA: TGTGCCAGTAGGATGACAGGGTACGAGACCCAGTACTTC
D gene: TRBD1; J gene: TRBJ2-1; clone size: few; V gene: TRBV7-2; CDR3 protein: CASSLDPGGVNEQFF; CDR3 DNA: TGTGCCAGCAGCTTAGATCCAGGGGGCGTGAATGAGCAGTTCTTC
D gene: NA; J gene: TRBJ2-7; clone size: many; V gene: TRBV5-1; CDR3 protein: CASRNLAHYEQYF; CDR3 DNA: TGCGCCAGCAGGAATCTGGCCCACTACGAGCAGTACTTC
D gene: NA; J gene: TRBJ1-4; clone size: many; V gene: TRBV27; CDR3 protein: CASSFGWEANEKLFF; CDR3 DNA: TGTGCCAGCAGTTTTGGCTGGGAGGCTAATGAAAAACTGTTTTTT
D gene: NA; J gene: TRBJ2-7; clone size: many; V gene: TRBV28; CDR3 protein: CASSRRDSHSYEQYF; CDR3 DNA: TGTGCCAGCAGCCGACGAGACAGCCATTCCTACGAGCAGTACTTC
D gene: NA; J gene: TRBJ1-5; clone size: many; V gene: TRBV5-1; CDR3 protein: CASSLVGADNQPQHF; CDR3 DNA: TGCGCCAGCAGCTTGGTGGGGGCAGATAATCAGCCCCAGCATTTT
D gene: TRBD1; J gene: TRBJ1-5; clone size: many; V gene: TRBV12-3/TRBV12-4; CDR3 protein: CASSLGTGGGQPQHF; CDR3 DNA: TGTGCCAGCAGTTTAGGGACAGGGGGCGGTCAGCCCCAGCATTTT
D gene: NA; J gene: TRBJ1-3; clone size: many; V gene: TRBV6-1; CDR3 protein: CASSEAWGVGNTIYF; CDR3 DNA: TGTGCCAGCAGTGAAGCGTGGGGAGTTGGAAACACCATATATTTT
D gene: NA; J gene: TRBJ2-6; clone size: once; V gene: TRBV7-2; CDR3 protein: CASSFFLSGANVLTF; CDR3 DNA: TGTGCCAGCAGCTTTTTTCTCTCTGGGGCCAACGTCCTGACTTTC
D gene: TRBD2; J gene: TRBJ2-1; clone size: few; V gene: TRBV7-2; CDR3 protein: CASSLALTSGSLNEQFF; CDR3 DNA: TGTGCCAGCAGCTTAGCGCTGACTAGCGGGAGTCTGAATGAGCAGTTCTTC
D gene: TRBD2; J gene: TRBJ2-3; clone size: many; V gene: TRBV28; CDR3 protein: CASVRGGASTDTQYF; CDR3 DNA: TGTGCCAGCGTCCGCGGGGGGGCTAGCACAGATACGCAGTATTTT
D gene: TRBD2; J gene: TRBJ2-1; clone size: few; V gene: TRBV7-7; CDR3 protein: CASSPRTSGEQFF; CDR3 DNA: TGTGCTAGCAGCCCTAGGACTAGCGGTGAGCAGTTCTTC
D gene: NA; J gene: TRBJ2-3; clone size: NA; V gene: TRBV6-2/TRBV6-3; CDR3 protein: CADSFRGSSTDTQYF; CDR3 DNA: TGTGCCGACAGTTTCCGTGGGAGTAGCACAGATACGCAGTATTTT
D gene: TRBD2; J gene: TRBJ2-5; clone size: NA; V gene: TRBV7-2; CDR3 protein: CASSPTGLAGAETQYF; CDR3 DNA: TGTGCCAGCAGCCCAACGGGACTAGCGGGAGCGGAGACCCAGTACTTC
D gene: TRBD2; J gene: TRBJ2-7; clone size: once; V gene: TRBV11-2; CDR3 protein: CASSLGRTSGYNEQYF; CDR3 DNA: TGTGCCAGCAGCTTAGGTAGGACTAGCGGATACAATGAGCAGTACTTC
D gene: TRBD1; J gene: TRBJ1-6; clone size: NA; V gene: TRBV7-2; CDR3 protein: CASSLEGQTNNEQYF; CDR3 DNA: TGTGCCAGCAGCTTAGAGGGACAGACAAACAATGAGCAGTACTTT
D gene: TRBD1; J gene: TRBJ2-1; clone size: NA; V gene: TRBV28; CDR3 protein: CASSLFVGQGANEQFF; CDR3 DNA: TGTGCCAGCAGTTTATTTGTGGGACAGGGGGCGAATGAGCAGTTCTTC
D gene: NA; J gene: TRBJ2-1; clone size: few; V gene: TRBV11-3; CDR3 protein: CASSRLGSSYNEQFF; CDR3 DNA: TGTGCCAGCAGCCGACTAGGGAGCTCCTACAATGAGCAGTTCTTC
D gene: NA; J gene: TRBJ2-5; clone size: few; V gene: TRBV9; CDR3 protein: CASSVGATSETQYF; CDR3 DNA: TGTGCCAGCAGCGTAGGAGCGACCAGTGAGACCCAGTACTTC
D gene: NA; J gene: TRBJ1-5; clone size: once; V gene: TRBV7-5; CDR3 protein: CISVPEAYPDDRGGNQPQHF; CDR3 DNA: NA
D gene: TRBD1; J gene: TRBJ2-3; clone size: NA; V gene: TRBV7-2; CDR3 protein: CASSSGQGRVDTQYF; CDR3 DNA: TGTGCCAGCAGCTCGGGACAGGGAAGGGTAGATACGCAGTATTTT
D gene: TRBD2; J gene: TRBJ2-1; clone size: NA; V gene: TRBV6-6; CDR3 protein: CASSRSRTSGRPFSYEQFF; CDR3 DNA: TGTGCCAGCAGTCGATCCCGGACTAGCGGGAGGCCCTTCTCCTACGAGCAGTTCTTC
D gene: NA; J gene: TRBJ1-4; clone size: many; V gene: TRBV24-1; CDR3 protein: CATRDTGSEKLFF; CDR3 DNA: TGTGCCACCAGGGATACAGGGAGTGAAAAACTGTTTTTT
D gene: TRBD2; J gene: TRBJ2-7; clone size: many; V gene: TRBV28; CDR3 protein: CASIPSGGRPGREQYF; CDR3 DNA: TGTGCCAGCATTCCTAGCGGGGGCCGACCCGGGCGCGAGCAGTACTTC
D gene: NA; J gene: TRBJ2-2; clone size: NA; V gene: TRBV7-3; CDR3 protein: CASSSGNTGELFF; CDR3 DNA: TGTGCCAGCAGCTCCGGCAACACCGGGGAGCTGTTTTTT
D gene: TRBD2; J gene: TRBJ2-1; clone size: many; V gene: TRBV7-9; CDR3 protein: CASSPAASGIFWNEQFF; CDR3 DNA: TGTGCCAGCAGCCCAGCAGCTAGCGGGATCTTCTGGAATGAGCAGTTCTTC
D gene: NA; J gene: TRBJ2-7; clone size: many; V gene: TRBV7-2; CDR3 protein: CASSLASSYEQYF; CDR3 DNA: TGTGCCAGCAGCCTGGCAAGCTCCTACGAGCAGTACTTC
D gene: NA; J gene: TRBJ2-5; clone size: NA; V gene: TRBV7-9; CDR3 protein: CASSAGPQETQYF; CDR3 DNA: TGTGCCAGCAGCGCCGGGCCGCAAGAGACCCAGTACTTC
D gene: TRBD1; J gene: TRBJ2-4; clone size: few; V gene: TRBV2; CDR3 protein: CASRDRGRGDEQYF; CDR3 DNA: TGTGCCAGCAGGGACAGGGGGCGCGGGGATGAGCAGTACTTC
D gene: NA; J gene: TRBJ2-5; clone size: NA; V gene: TRBV10-3; CDR3 protein: CAISEPYQETQYF; CDR3 DNA: TGTGCCATCAGTGAGCCCTATCAAGAGACCCAGTACTTC
D gene: TRBD1; J gene: TRBJ2-5; clone size: NA; V gene: TRBV7-8; CDR3 protein: CASSKGYGTETYYNEQYF; CDR3 DNA: TGTGCCAGCAGCAAGGGGTACGGGACAGAGACATATTACAATGAGCAGTACTTC
D gene: NA; J gene: TRBJ2-1; clone size: NA; V gene: TRBV7-8; CDR3 protein: CASSLTTPGDGSYNEQFF; CDR3 DNA: TGTGCCAGCAGCTTAACCACCCCAGGGGATGGGTCCTACAATGAGCAGTTCTTC
D gene: TRBD2; J gene: TRBJ2-5; clone size: few; V gene: TRBV6-1; CDR3 protein: CASRGDLSLAEQETQYF; CDR3 DNA: TGTGCCAGCAGGGGTGATTTGAGCCTAGCGGAGCAAGAGACCCAGTACTTC
D gene: TRBD1; J gene: TRBJ1-1; clone size: few; V gene: TRBV19; CDR3 protein: CASSIPTGGYTEAFF; CDR3 DNA: TGTGCCAGTAGTATCCCGACAGGGGGTTACACTGAAGCTTTCTTT
D gene: TRBD2; J gene: TRBJ2-1; clone size: NA; V gene: TRBV12-3/TRBV12-4; CDR3 protein: CASTAGRFSGRSNEQFF; CDR3 DNA: TGTGCCAGCACCGCGGGTAGATTTAGCGGGAGATCCAATGAGCAGTTCTTC
D gene: NA; J gene: TRBJ2-1; clone size: NA; V gene: TRBV7-3; CDR3 protein: CASSLGGSVYNEQFF; CDR3 DNA: TGTGCCAGCAGCTTAGGGGGTTCCGTCTACAATGAGCAGTTCTTC